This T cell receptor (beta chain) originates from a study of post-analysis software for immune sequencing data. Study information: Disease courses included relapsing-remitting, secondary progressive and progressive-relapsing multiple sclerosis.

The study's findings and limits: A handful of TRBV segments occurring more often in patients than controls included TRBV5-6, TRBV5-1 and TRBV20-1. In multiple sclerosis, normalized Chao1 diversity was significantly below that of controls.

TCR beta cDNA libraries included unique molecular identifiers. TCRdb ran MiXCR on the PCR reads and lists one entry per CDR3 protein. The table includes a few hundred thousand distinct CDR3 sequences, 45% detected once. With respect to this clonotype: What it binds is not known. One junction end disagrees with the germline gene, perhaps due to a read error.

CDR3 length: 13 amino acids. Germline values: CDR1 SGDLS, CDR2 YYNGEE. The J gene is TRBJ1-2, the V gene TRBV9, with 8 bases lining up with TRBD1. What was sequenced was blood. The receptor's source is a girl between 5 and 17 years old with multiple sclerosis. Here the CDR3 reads CVSSGGTGYGYTF. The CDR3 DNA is TGTGTCAGCAGCGGTGGGACAGGCTATGGCTACACCTTC.